This T cell receptor beta chain was recorded in a study of identical twins. Study results and caveats: Donors were not followed over many years; analysis was cross-sectional. Invariant populations such as MAIT and iNKT cells could partly muddle zero-insertion analyses.

Note on this clonotype: The antigen is undetermined.

The CDR3 is 14 amino acids. Germline CDR1 DFQATT, CDR2 SNEGSKA (reference sequence). cDNA carried unique molecular identifiers, and a universal primer site was added by template switching. TCRdb called the 5' RACE reads again in MiXCR, with one record for every CDR3 protein. The sample lists 400,000 to 500,000 distinct CDR3 sequences; approximately 14% were seen once. In addition, the sample was reused for a study of yellow fever vaccine responses in identical twins. That report notes: Reportedly, the T cell response mounted by twins to vaccine seemed partly convergent, partly personalized.

The sequencing sample was made of CD4+ T cells sorted from blood. The clonotype comes from a woman aged 18-29 years in good health. The rearrangement uses TRBV20-1 and TRBJ2-1, with TRBD1 matching over 7 bases. CDR3 nucleotide sequence: TGCACCCCCAGTAGGGGGACAGTTAACAATGAGCAGTTCTTC. Protein product: CTPSRGTVNNEQFF.